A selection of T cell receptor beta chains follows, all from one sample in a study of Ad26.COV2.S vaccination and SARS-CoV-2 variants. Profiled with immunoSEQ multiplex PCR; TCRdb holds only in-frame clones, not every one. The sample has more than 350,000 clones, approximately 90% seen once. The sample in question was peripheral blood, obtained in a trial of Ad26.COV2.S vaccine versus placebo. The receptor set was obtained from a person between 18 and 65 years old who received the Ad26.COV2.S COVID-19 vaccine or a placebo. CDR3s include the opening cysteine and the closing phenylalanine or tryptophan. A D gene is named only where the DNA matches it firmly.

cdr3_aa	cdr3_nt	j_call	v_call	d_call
CASSPSDRGNEQFF	TGTGCCAGCAGCCCTTCCGACAGGGGAAATGAGCAGTTCTTC	TRBJ2-1	TRBV11-3	TRBD1
CASRPSLGGTQYF	TGTGCCAGCAGACCCTCATTGGGAGGGACCCAGTACTTC	TRBJ2-5	TRBV12-3/TRBV12-4	NA
CASTTDGSSYNEQFF	TGCGCCAGCACGACAGACGGAAGCTCCTACAATGAGCAGTTCTTC	TRBJ2-1	TRBV5-1	NA
CASSRTSGRAIYNEQFF	TGTGCCAGCAGCAGGACTAGCGGGAGGGCCATTTACAATGAGCAGTTCTTC	TRBJ2-1	TRBV7-2	TRBD2
CASSHNDRAYGEQYF	TGTGCCAGCAGCCATAACGACAGGGCCTATGGTGAGCAGTACTTC	TRBJ2-7	TRBV3-1/TRBV3-2	TRBD1
CASSPRTENTEAFF	TGTGCCAGCTCACCACGGACAGAGAACACTGAAGCTTTCTTT	TRBJ1-1	TRBV18	NA
CASSRPWDTEAFF	TGTGCCAGCAGCCGACCGTGGGACACTGAAGCTTTCTTT	TRBJ1-1	TRBV3-1/TRBV3-2	NA
CASSLRVFYEQYF	TGTGCCAGCAGCCTTAGGGTGTTCTACGAGCAGTACTTC	TRBJ2-7	TRBV12-3/TRBV12-4	NA
CASSWAGSRELFF	TGTGCCAGCAGTTGGGCCGGTTCACGGGAGCTGTTTTTT	TRBJ2-2	TRBV12-3/TRBV12-4	NA
CASSQEGRDPETQYF	TGTGCCAGCAGCCAAGAAGGGCGGGATCCAGAGACCCAGTACTTC	TRBJ2-5	TRBV4-2	NA
CASSFVGSTGELFF	TGTGCCAGCAGTTTCGTGGGCAGCACCGGGGAGCTGTTTTTT	TRBJ2-2	TRBV27	NA